There are a few counts of the clone carrying this TCR beta chain. Its specificity is not known. The sample belongs to a study of identical twins. Study results and caveats: A lower insertion count was a feature of abundant cord blood beta clonotypes, with no such feature in memory repertoires. Out-of-frame alpha sequences shared by twins were enriched for low generation probability.

CDR1 and CDR2 from the germline V gene are SNHLY and FYNNEI. V gave up 2 bases and J gave up 0 bases, with 20 bases separating them. The CDR3 covers 19 residues. Template switching, a step in the protocol, added a universal primer site, and cDNA carried unique molecular identifiers. TCRdb analysed the 5' RACE reads with MiXCR anew, one entry per CDR3 protein. The sample lists more than 1.5 million distinct CDR3 sequences; under 35% were seen once. The source material was cord blood. This receptor was identified in a newborn girl in good health. The chain carries TRBV2 and TRBJ1-5; perhaps TRBD1 as D (5 bases). CDR3 protein: CASSEKGIEWSYSNQPQHF. The CDR3 coding sequence is TGTGCCAGCAGTGAAAAGGGGATTGAGTGGAGCTATAGCAATCAGCCCCAGCATTTT.